The 26 T cell receptor beta chains listed next were all sequenced from one sample in a study of blood T cells in healthy people across ages. It was with a sample-barcoded 5' primer and a J-beta primer mix that a second PCR of roughly 6 to 11 cycles was run. In TCRdb, the 5' RACE reads were re-called with MiXCR into one record per CDR3 protein. The sample includes fewer than 800,000 distinct CDR3 sequences, 20% to 30% of them seen just once. This sample was shared with a second study, whose subject was T cells of mothers and their children.

The source material was blood. These receptors were collected from a boy younger than 18 in good health.

The sample holds a few counts of this clonotype. The chain uses TRBV7-3 and TRBJ2-7; TRBD2 agrees at 8 bases. The CDR3 spans 13 residues. Losses at the gene ends were 6 bases for V and 6 bases for J; bases not matched to a gene: 7. Germline lookup yields CDR1 SGHTA and CDR2 FQGTGA. The CDR3 nucleotides are TGTGCCAGCAGTCCAGCGGGGGTAGGCGAGCAGTACTTC. Translated: CASSPAGVGEQYF.

This CDR3 reads CASSFRASGGGETQYF. The CDR3 nucleotides read TGTGCCAGCAGCTTCAGGGCTAGCGGGGGTGGAGAGACCCAGTACTTC. The genes are TRBV7-2 and TRBJ2-5; TRBD2 aligns across 10 bases. Germline V gene data show CDR1 as SGHTA and CDR2 as FQGNSA. J was trimmed by 4 bases and V by 3 bases; bases with no gene match: 8. This CDR3 spans 16 amino acids.

This clonotype turned up a few times. This chain connects TRBV20-1 to TRBJ1-5, with D uncertain. This CDR3 is 15 amino acids long. Trimming pared 1 base from V and 3 bases from J, leaving 13 bases between. Germline V gives CDR1 DFQATT, CDR2 SNEGSKA (reference sequence). CDR3 DNA sequence: TGCAGTGCTAGAGTGCCCGCCGGGAACAATCAGCCCCAGCATTTT. Encoded protein: CSARVPAGNNQPQHF.

The chain employs TRBV7-9 and TRBJ2-1, with 7 positions matching TRBD1. Per the germline V gene, CDR1 is SEHNR and CDR2 is FQNEAQ (reference sequence). The CDR3 consists of 14 residues. The V gene end was trimmed by 5 bases and the J gene end by 6 bases; junction bases not matched to a gene: 7. CDR3 loop: CASSPADRPNEQFF. The CDR3 DNA follows: TGTGCCAGCAGCCCCGCGGACAGGCCCAATGAGCAGTTCTTC. Full variable domain (rest looked up from reference TRBV7-9 and TRBJ2-1): DTGVSQNPRHKITKRGQNVTFRCDPISEHNRLYWYRQTLGQGPEFLTYFQNEAQLEKSRLLSDRFSAERPKGSFSTLEIQRTEQGDSAMYLCASSPADRPNEQFFGPGTRLTVL.

This sequence joins TRBV18 and TRBJ1-1; no firm D call. V shed 3 bases and J shed 0 bases, with 11 bases lying between them. The CDR3 runs to 15 residues. The germline V gene has CDR1 KGHSH and CDR2 LQKENI. The CDR3 region has the DNA TGTGCCAGCTCACCTTCAGACGCTTTGAACACTGAAGCTTTCTTT. Residues: CASSPSDALNTEAFF.

This clonotype was recorded a few times. The V call is TRBV9, the J call TRBJ1-2; TRBD1 aligns across 9 bases. V was pared by 4 bases and J by 7 bases, with 5 bases of the junction left unmatched. Per the germline V gene, CDR1 is SGDLS and CDR2 is YYNGEE. The CDR3 length is 13 residues. CDR3 coding DNA: TGTGCCAGCAGCTTGGACAGGGGAAGTGGCTACACCTTC. Residues: CASSLDRGSGYTF.

This clonotype was detected only a few times. This chain links TRBV13 with TRBJ2-5; D is tentatively TRBD1 or TRBD2 (6 bases each). The DNA end is more similar to TRBJ2-7, so the J call may be wrong. The V gene's germline CDR1 is PRHDT and CDR2 FYEKMQ (reference sequence). This CDR3 has 16 amino acids. As DNA, the CDR3 is TGTGCCAGCAGCTCTGGCCGAAGGGGGAGGACCTACGAGCAGTACTTC. Translating it yields CASSSGRRGRTYEQYF.

Many counts were recorded for this clonotype. The chain combines TRBV7-9 with TRBJ2-5; maybe TRBD1 (6 bases). V was pared by 5 bases and J by 4 bases, with 11 bases between. Germline CDR1 is SEHNR and CDR2 is FQNEAQ (reference sequence). The CDR3 extends over 13 amino acids. The CDR3 nucleotides read TGTGCCAGCAGCAACTACAGGGCAGAGACCCAGTACTTC. Translating it yields CASSNYRAETQYF.

The chain uses TRBV5-1 and TRBJ2-1; D may be TRBD2 (6 bases). Germline CDR1 reads SGHRS; CDR2 reads YFSETQ. V lost 4 bases and J lost 2, with 13 bases in between. This CDR3 contains 15 residues. CDR3 in amino acids: CASSDGGYTYNEQFF. The CDR3 bases are TGCGCCAGCAGCGACGGGGGTTACACCTACAATGAGCAGTTCTTC.

The chain recombines TRBV12-3 or TRBV12-4 with TRBJ2-5; 7 bases align to TRBD1. This CDR3 contains 14 residues. V lost 5 bases, J lost 14 bases, and 17 bases stayed unmatched. CDR3 in DNA: TGTGCCAGCAGTATAGGACAGGTTGGGTACGAGCGATACTTC. This translates into CASSIGQVGYERYF.

This clonotype has only a few counts. The chain links TRBV25-1 to TRBJ2-1, with 8 bases that match TRBD1. CDR1 MGHDK and CDR2 SYGVNS come from the germline V gene. The CDR3 is 15 residues long. V lost 4 bases, J lost 5 bases, and 7 bases stayed unmatched. Here the CDR3 DNA reads TGTGCCAGCAGTGCTTGGGGACAGGCCGACAATGAGCAGTTCTTC. This gives the protein CASSAWGQADNEQFF.

In this sample, this clonotype turned up a few times. The chain carries TRBV15 and TRBJ2-1; tentative D call: TRBD2 (5 bases). Trimming pared 3 bases from V and 0 bases from J, leaving 9 bases between. The CDR3 totals 15 residues. Germline V lookup: CDR1 LNHNV, CDR2 YYDKDF (reference sequence). DNA of the CDR3: TGTGCCACCAGCAGGGACTTAAGCTCCTACAATGAGCAGTTCTTC. It yields the protein CATSRDLSSYNEQFF.

The V and J genes are TRBV7-6 and TRBJ2-7; D not certain. V was clipped by 5 bases and J by 0 bases, with 8 bases between them. The CDR3 has 13 amino acids. The germline V gene encodes CDR1 SGHVS and CDR2 FNYEAQ. The CDR3 DNA follows: TGTGCCAGCAGCCGGGCAAGCTCCTACGAGCAGTACTTC. This encodes CASSRASSYEQYF.

The chain is built from TRBV2 and TRBJ2-5; 7 bases align to TRBD1. J lost 14 bases, V lost 4 bases, and 7 bases had no gene match. The CDR3 runs 11 residues. Germline CDR1 and CDR2: SNHLY and FYNNEI. CDR3: CASSGQGQSYF. The CDR3 DNA reads as TGTGCCAGCAGTGGACAGGGCCAGAGCTACTTC.

The chain has TRBV29-1 and TRBJ2-1, with 7 bases lining up with TRBD1. Gene TRBJ2-5 matches the end of the DNA better, so the J call may be wrong. Germline V gene data show CDR1 as SQVTM and CDR2 as ANQGSEA. This CDR3 has 13 residues. The CDR3 DNA is TGCAGCGCCAAGGGACAGTTCAAGGTTGCCCAGTACTTC. Its translation: CSAKGQFKVAQYF.

This clonotype was detected many times. The chain carries TRBV5-4 and TRBJ2-2; D perhaps matches TRBD1 (5 bases). In germline, CDR1 is SGHNT, CDR2 YYREEE (reference sequence). This CDR3 is 15 amino acids long. Trimming shortened V by 2 bases and J by 0 bases, and 8 bases separated the two germline ends. CDR3 in DNA: TGTGCCAGCAGCTTTGACAGCCCGAACACCGGGGAGCTGTTTTTT. It translates to CASSFDSPNTGELFF.

This chain links TRBV6-1 with TRBJ2-5, with D possibly being TRBD1 (5 bases). Germline V gene lookup returns CDR1 MNHNS and CDR2 SASEGT. V was shortened by 5 bases and J by 2 bases, with 18 bases between the two germline ends. CDR3 size: 16 residues. CDR3 loop: CASSPERDSLQETQYF. The CDR3, as DNA: TGTGCCAGCAGTCCCGAAAGAGACAGCCTACAAGAGACCCAGTACTTC.

J is TRBJ2-5 and V is TRBV7-9; 8 nucleotides agree with TRBD2. The better agreement between TRBJ2-1 and the DNA end casts doubt on the J call. Per germline, CDR1 SEHNR and CDR2 FQNEAQ (reference sequence). The length of the CDR3 is 14 residues. CDR3 in DNA: TGTGCCATCCCGGGGGGGAGACCTCTCAATGAGCAGTTCTTC. Translation gives CAIPGGRPLNEQFF.

This chain joins TRBV6-1 and TRBJ1-4, with D tentatively TRBD1 (6 bases). V lost 7 bases and J lost 5, with 14 bases in between. The CDR3 consists of 14 residues. Germline-derived CDR1 and CDR2 are MNHNS and SASEGT. The CDR3 DNA sequence: TGTGCCAGCACCGGGACAATCGCAAATGAAAAACTGTTTTTT. Amino acid sequence: CASTGTIANEKLFF.

This clonotype was observed a handful of times. The gene calls are TRBV29-1 and TRBJ1-3; 7 nucleotides agree with TRBD1. The CDR3 totals 16 residues. Germline V lookup: CDR1 SQVTM, CDR2 ANQGSEA. Trimming at V came to 1 base and at J to 0 bases, leaving 6 bases not matched to a gene. The DNA for the CDR3 is TGCAGCGTTGAAGCCTCCGGGACAGCCTCTGGAAACACCATATATTTT. Residues: CSVEASGTASGNTIYF.

This sequence joins TRBV12-3 or TRBV12-4 and TRBJ2-5; the D call may be TRBD1 or TRBD2 (6 bases each). This CDR3 contains 14 residues. The V and J ends lost 5 bases and 5 bases respectively, with 15 bases between them. CDR3 residues: CASSQEDSGETQYF. The DNA of the CDR3 is TGTGCCAGCAGTCAAGAGGACAGCGGGGAGACCCAGTACTTC.

This clonotype has a handful of counts. The chain joins TRBV7-9 to TRBJ1-3, with D perhaps TRBD1 (6 bases). Germline values: CDR1 SEHNR, CDR2 FQNEAQ (reference sequence). This CDR3 is built from 15 residues. V lost 3 bases, J lost 2 bases, and 11 bases lay in between. CDR3 loop: CASSFRDKTGNTIYF. In DNA form, the CDR3 reads TGTGCCAGCAGCTTCCGGGACAAGACTGGAAACACCATATATTTT.

Of note for this clonotype: At one of its ends the junction is not consistent with the germline gene, which may arise from a read error. The chain uses TRBV6-5 and TRBJ1-2; D unclear. The CDR3 is made up of 15 amino acids. Germline assignment: CDR1 MNHEY and CDR2 SVGAGI. The CDR3 protein is CTSSYASGLTRGYTF. As DNA, the CDR3 is TGTACCAGCAGTTACGCCTCCGGGCTTACTCGTGGCTACACCTTC.

The genes are TRBV5-6 and TRBJ1-2, with D possibly being TRBD1 (5 bases). Looked up from germline, CDR1 is SGHDT and CDR2 is YYEEEE. This CDR3 comprises 15 residues. Trimming pared 0 bases from V and 6 bases from J, leaving 15 bases between. The CDR3 loop is CASSLEAVGVNGYTF. The CDR3 nucleotides are TGTGCCAGCAGCTTGGAGGCGGTAGGGGTCAATGGCTACACCTTC. The full variable domain, its missing parts supplied by reference TRBV5-6 and TRBJ1-2, is DAGVTQSPTHLIKTRGQQVTLRCSPKSGHDTVSWYQQALGQGPQFIFQYYEEEERQRGNFPDRFSGHQFPNYSSELNVNALLLGDSALYLCASSLEAVGVNGYTFGSGTRLTVV.

V is TRBV20-1 and J is TRBJ2-3, with a tentative D call TRBD2 (6 bases). Trimming stripped 1 base from V and 4 bases from J, with 9 bases between. This CDR3 is 13 amino acids long. Per the germline V gene, CDR1 is DFQATT and CDR2 is SNEGSKA (reference sequence). The CDR3 nucleotides are TGCAGTGCTAGAGGGGGACTGGCAGATACGCAGTATTTT. Protein: CSARGGLADTQYF.

The chain joins TRBV20-1 to TRBJ2-3; D might be TRBD1 (6 bases). Germline CDR1 and CDR2: DFQATT and SNEGSKA (reference sequence). V was pared by 0 bases and J by 7 bases, with 20 bases between. The CDR3 totals 16 residues. In DNA, the CDR3 is TGCAGTGCTAGAGATGGTTGGGGGCAGGGGTGGAATACGCAGTATTTT. Translated: CSARDGWGQGWNTQYF.